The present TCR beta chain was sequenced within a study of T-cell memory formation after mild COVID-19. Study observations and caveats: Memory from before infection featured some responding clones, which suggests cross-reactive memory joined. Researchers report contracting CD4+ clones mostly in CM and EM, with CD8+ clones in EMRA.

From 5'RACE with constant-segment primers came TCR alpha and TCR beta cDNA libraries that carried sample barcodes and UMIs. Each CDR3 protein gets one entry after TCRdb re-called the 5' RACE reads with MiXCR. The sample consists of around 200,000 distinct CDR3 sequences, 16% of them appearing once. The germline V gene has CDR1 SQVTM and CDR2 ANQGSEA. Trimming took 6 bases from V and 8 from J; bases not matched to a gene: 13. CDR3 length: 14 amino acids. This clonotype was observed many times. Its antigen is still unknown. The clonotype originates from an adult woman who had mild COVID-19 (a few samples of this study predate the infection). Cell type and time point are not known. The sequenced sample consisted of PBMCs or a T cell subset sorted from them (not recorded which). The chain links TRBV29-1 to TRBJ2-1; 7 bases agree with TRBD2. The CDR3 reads CSVRTRASGDEQFF. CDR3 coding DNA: TGCAGCGTCCGGACTAGGGCTAGCGGCGATGAGCAGTTCTTC.